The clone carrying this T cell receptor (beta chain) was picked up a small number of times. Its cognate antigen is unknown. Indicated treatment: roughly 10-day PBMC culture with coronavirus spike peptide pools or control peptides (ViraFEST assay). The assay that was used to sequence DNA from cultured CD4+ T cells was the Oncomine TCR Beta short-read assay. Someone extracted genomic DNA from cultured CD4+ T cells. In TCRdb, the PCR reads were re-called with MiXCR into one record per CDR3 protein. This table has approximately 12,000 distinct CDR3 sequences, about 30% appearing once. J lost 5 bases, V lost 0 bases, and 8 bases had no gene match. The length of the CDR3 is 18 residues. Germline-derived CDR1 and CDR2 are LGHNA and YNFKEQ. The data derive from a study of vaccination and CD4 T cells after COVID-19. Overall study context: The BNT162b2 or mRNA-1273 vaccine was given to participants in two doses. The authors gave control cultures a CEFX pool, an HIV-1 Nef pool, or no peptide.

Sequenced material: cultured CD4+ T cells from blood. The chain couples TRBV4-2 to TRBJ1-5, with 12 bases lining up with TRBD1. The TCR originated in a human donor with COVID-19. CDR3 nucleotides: TGTGCCAGCAGCCAAGATGGGGGACAGGGGGCAAGTTATCAGCCCCAGCATTTT. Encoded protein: CASSQDGGQGASYQPQHF.